This TCR beta chain came from a study of blood T cell repertoires in COVID-19. Study at large: The origin of the acute and convalescent COVID-19 samples was the United States, Italy and Spain.

Measured with immunoSEQ multiplex PCR; TCRdb has only the in-frame clones, and not every one. The data show more than 200,000 clones, around 87% seen once. The germline V gene has CDR1 KGHSH and CDR2 LQKENI. The J segment lost 2 bases and the V segment lost 2 bases, leaving 8 bases of the junction unmatched. The CDR3 is 16 amino acids. This receptor was identified in a woman aged 45 to 65 who had recovered from COVID-19. The chain combines TRBV18 with TRBJ2-7, with 8 bases fitting TRBD2. The specimen was PBMCs or T cells enriched from blood (not recorded which). This chain's CDR3 is CASSPSIAGSAYEQYF. CDR3 sequence (DNA): TGTGCCAGCTCACCAAGTATAGCGGGATCCGCCTACGAGCAGTACTTC. The whole variable domain, filled in from reference TRBV18 and TRBJ2-7, reads NAGVMQNPRHLVRRRGQEARLRCSPMKGHSHVYWYRQLPEEGLKFMVYLQKENIIDESGMPKERFSAEFPKEGPSILRIQQVVRGDSAAYFCASSPSIAGSAYEQYFGPGTRLTVT.